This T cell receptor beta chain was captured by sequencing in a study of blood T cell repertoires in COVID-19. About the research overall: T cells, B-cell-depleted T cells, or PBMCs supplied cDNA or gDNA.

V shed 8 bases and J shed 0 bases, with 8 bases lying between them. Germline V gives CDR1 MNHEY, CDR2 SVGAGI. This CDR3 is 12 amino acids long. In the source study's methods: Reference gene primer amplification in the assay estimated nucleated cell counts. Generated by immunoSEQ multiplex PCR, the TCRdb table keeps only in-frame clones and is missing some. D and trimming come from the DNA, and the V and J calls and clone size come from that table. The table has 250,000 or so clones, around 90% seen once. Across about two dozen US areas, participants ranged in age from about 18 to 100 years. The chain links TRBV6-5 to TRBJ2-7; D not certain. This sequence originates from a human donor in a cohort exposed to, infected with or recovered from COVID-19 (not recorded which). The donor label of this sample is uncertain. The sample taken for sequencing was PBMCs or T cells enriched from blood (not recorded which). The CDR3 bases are TGTGCCAGCGCCTATAGCTCCTACGAGCAGTACTTC. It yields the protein CASAYSSYEQYF.